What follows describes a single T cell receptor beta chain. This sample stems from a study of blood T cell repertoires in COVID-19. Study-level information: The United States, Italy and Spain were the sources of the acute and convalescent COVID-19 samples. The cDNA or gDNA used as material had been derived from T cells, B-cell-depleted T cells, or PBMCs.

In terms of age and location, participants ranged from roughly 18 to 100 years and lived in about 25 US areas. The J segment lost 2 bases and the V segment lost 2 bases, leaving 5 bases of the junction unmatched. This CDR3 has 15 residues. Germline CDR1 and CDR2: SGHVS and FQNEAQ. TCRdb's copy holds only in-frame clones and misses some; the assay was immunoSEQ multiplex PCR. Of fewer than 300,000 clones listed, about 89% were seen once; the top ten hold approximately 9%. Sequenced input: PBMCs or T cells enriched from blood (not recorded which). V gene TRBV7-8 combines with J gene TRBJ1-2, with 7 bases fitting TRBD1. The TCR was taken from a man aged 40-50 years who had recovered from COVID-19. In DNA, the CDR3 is TGTGCCAGCAGCTTAATCAAAGGGGGCAACTATGGCTACACCTTC. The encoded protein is CASSLIKGGNYGYTF.